The T cell receptor beta chain under discussion was sequenced for a study of shared clonotypes between healthy human individuals. CD4+ cell separation produced CD45RA+ naive and CD45RA-negative memory subsets. Clones were read by immunoSEQ multiplex PCR, and TCRdb kept only the in-frame ones, dropping some. The table includes about 2 million clones, roughly 96% detected once. CDR3 length: 14 residues. V was cut by 4 bases and J by 5 bases, with 12 bases left in between. From germline, CDR1 is MNHNS and CDR2 SASEGT. For this clone: Its antigen remains unidentified.

General study findings and limits: Generation probabilities were higher for clonotypes shared across all four sorted-subset donors than for unshared ones. Specimens sampled were limited to blood, with tissue repertoires likely differing. Memory subsets generally showed smaller estimated richness than naive subsets did.

The chain recombines TRBV6-1 with TRBJ2-1; D may be TRBD2 (6 bases). This clonotype originated in a man aged 18 to 30 in good health. Sequencing was performed on naive CD4+ T cells sorted from blood. Subset noted: CD45RA+ positively selected. CDR3 amino acids: CASSGTIVNNEQFF. The CDR3 nucleotides read TGTGCCAGCAGTGGGACTATCGTTAACAATGAGCAGTTCTTC.